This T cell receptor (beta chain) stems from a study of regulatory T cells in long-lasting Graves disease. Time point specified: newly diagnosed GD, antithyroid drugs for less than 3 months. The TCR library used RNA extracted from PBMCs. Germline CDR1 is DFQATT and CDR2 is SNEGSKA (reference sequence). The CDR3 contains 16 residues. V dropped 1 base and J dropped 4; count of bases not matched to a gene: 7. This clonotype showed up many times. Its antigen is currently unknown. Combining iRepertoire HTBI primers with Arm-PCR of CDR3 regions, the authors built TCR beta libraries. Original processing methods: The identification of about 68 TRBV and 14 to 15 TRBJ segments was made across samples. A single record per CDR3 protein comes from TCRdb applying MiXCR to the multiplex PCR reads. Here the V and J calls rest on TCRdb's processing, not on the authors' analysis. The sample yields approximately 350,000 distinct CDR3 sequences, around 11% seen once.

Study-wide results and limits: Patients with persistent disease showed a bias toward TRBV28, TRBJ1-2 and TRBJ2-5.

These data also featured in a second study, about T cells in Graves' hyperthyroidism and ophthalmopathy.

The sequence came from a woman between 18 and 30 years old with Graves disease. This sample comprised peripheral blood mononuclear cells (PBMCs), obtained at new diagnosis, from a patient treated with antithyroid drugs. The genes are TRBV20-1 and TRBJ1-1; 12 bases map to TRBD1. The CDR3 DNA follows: TGCAGTGCTAGAGGCGGGGACAGGGGGCAACCCACTGAAGCTTTCTTT. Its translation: CSARGGDRGQPTEAFF.